The subject of this entry is one TCR beta chain. Distinct nucleotide sequences in the sample also encode this CDR3. TCRdb keeps only in-frame clones here, not all; method: immunoSEQ multiplex PCR. This repertoire shows more than 550,000 clones, around 77% found once; its top ten account for 1.8%. These data come from a study of shared clonotypes between healthy human individuals. The CDR3 is 15 amino acids. Trimming removed 3 bases from V and 0 bases from J, with 8 bases in between. Germline V gene lookup returns CDR1 LNHDA and CDR2 SQIVND (reference sequence). Sequenced: memory CD4+ T cells sorted from blood. The sample's subset: CD45RA-negative fraction. This receptor was obtained from a woman aged 30 to 39 in good health. The J gene is TRBJ1-4, the V gene TRBV19, with D unclear. Written as DNA, the CDR3 is TGTGCCAGTAGTATCGGCGGGGCAACTAATGAAAAACTGTTTTTT. It codes for CASSIGGATNEKLFF.